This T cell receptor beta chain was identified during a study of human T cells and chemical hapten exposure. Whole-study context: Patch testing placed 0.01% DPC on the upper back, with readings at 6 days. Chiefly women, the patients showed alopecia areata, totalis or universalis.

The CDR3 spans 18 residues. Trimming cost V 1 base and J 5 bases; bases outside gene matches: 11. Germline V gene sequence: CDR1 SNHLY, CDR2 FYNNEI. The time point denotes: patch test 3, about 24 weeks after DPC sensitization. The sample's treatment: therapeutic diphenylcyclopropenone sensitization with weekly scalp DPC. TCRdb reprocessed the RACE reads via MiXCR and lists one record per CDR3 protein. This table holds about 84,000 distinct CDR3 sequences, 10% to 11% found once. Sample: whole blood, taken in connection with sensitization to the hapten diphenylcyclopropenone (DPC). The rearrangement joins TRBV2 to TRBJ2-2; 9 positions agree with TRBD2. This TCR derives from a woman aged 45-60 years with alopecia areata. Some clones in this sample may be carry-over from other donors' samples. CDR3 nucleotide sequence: TGTGCCAGCAGTGAAGATCCGGGGCGGGAGGGCAGTACCGGGGAGCTGTTTTTT. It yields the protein CASSEDPGREGSTGELFF.